The 24 T cell receptor beta chains below come from one sample, sequenced in a study of human thymus T cells. Thymic tissue was derived from resections collected during corrective heart surgery. Method: immunoSEQ multiplex PCR; TCRdb's copy keeps in-frame clones and lacks some. The sample lists some 72,000 clones, 95% to 98% seen once, with 0.031% in the top ten. Sequences were obtained from thymus tissue. The source is a boy less than two years old with a congenital heart defect but otherwise immunologically healthy.

The chain combines TRBV5-1 with TRBJ2-7, with D uncertain. Trimming removed 5 bases at V and 3 bases at J, with 18 bases between. The CDR3 has 15 residues. CDR1 and CDR2 (germline): SGHRS, YFSETQ. CDR3 in amino acids: CASRGIPGPLYEQYF. The CDR3 region has the DNA TGCGCCAGCAGGGGTATACCGGGCCCTCTCTACGAGCAGTACTTC. The whole variable domain, filled in from reference TRBV5-1 and TRBJ2-7, reads KAGVTQTPRYLIKTRGQQVTLSCSPISGHRSVSWYQQTPGQGLQFLFEYFSETQRNKGNFPGRFSGRQFSNSRSEMNVSTLELGDSALYLCASRGIPGPLYEQYFGPGTRLTVT.

CDR3 amino acids: CASIYLGQGMNTEAFF. CDR3 coding DNA: TGTGCCAGCATCTATCTTGGACAGGGGATGAACACTGAAGCTTTCTTT. The chain recombines TRBV7-4 with TRBJ1-1, with TRBD1 matching 9 bases. The germline CDR1 and CDR2 sequences are SGHVT and SQSDAQ. The CDR3 runs to 16 residues. V lost 7 bases and J lost 0; bases outside the gene matches: 9.

The chain has TRBV27 and TRBJ1-5, with D perhaps matching TRBD1 (5 bases). Germline V gene data show CDR1 as MNHEY and CDR2 as SMNVEV (reference sequence). The V and J ends lost 3 bases and 3 bases respectively, with 9 bases between them. The CDR3 spans 14 residues. The CDR3 DNA reads TGTGCCAGCAGTTTTGACAGAAACAATCAGCCCCAGCATTTT. Protein: CASSFDRNNQPQHF.

The rearrangement joins TRBV27 to TRBJ2-7; D not resolved. The CDR3 spans 14 residues. Trimming shortened V by 2 bases and J by 3 bases, and 11 bases separated the two germline ends. Germline CDR1 MNHEY, CDR2 SMNVEV (reference sequence). The CDR3 loop is CASSLHRVGYEQYF. Written as DNA, the CDR3 is TGTGCCAGCAGTTTACACCGGGTCGGCTACGAGCAGTACTTC.

The chain has TRBV28 and TRBJ2-1; no clear D gene. The germline V gene encodes CDR1 MDHEN and CDR2 SYDVKM. Trimming removed 10 bases from V and 7 bases from J, with 20 bases in between. The CDR3 is 14 residues long. The chain's CDR3 is CATNLGSTLNEQFF. For the CDR3, the DNA is TGTGCCACCAACCTGGGGTCGACGCTGAATGAGCAGTTCTTC.

This clone appeared a single time. The CDR3 loop is CASRPLGEEKLFF. The CDR3 DNA sequence: TGTGCCAGCAGACCCCTTGGGGAAGAAAAACTGTTTTTT. The chain carries TRBV6-5 and TRBJ1-4, with D hard to call. CDR3 length: 13 residues. Germline V CDR1 and CDR2: MNHEY, SVGAGI. V gave up 6 bases and J gave up 8 bases, with 13 bases separating them.

The chain joins TRBV11-3 to TRBJ2-7; 7 positions agree with TRBD1. The length of the CDR3 is 13 residues. Germline V gene data show CDR1 as SGHNT and CDR2 as YENEEA. J lost 3 bases, V lost 3 bases, and 2 bases had no gene match. CDR3 region: CASSLTGHYEQYF. The DNA of the CDR3 is TGTGCCAGCAGCTTGACAGGGCACTACGAGCAGTACTTC.

The chain couples TRBV2 to TRBJ2-7; 7 bases align to TRBD2. CDR3 length: 15 amino acids. Germline CDR1 reads SNHLY; CDR2 reads FYNNEI. With V trimmed by 2 bases and J by 7 bases, 11 bases remained unmatched. CDR3: CASSEWRPPGGEQYF. As DNA, the CDR3 is TGTGCCAGCAGTGAATGGCGTCCTCCGGGGGGAGAGCAGTACTTC.

The V and J genes are TRBV2 and TRBJ1-6, with D possibly matching TRBD1 (5 bases). Germline V CDR1 and CDR2: SNHLY, FYNNEI. The CDR3 consists of 17 residues. Deletions cut 0 bases from V and 3 bases from J, with 12 bases between. CDR3 nucleotides: TGTGCCAGCAGTGAAGCCCAGCGGGGCCGCTATAATTCACCCCTCCACTTT. This translates into CASSEAQRGRYNSPLHF.

The chain employs TRBV5-1 and TRBJ2-7; D not resolved. This CDR3 is 15 amino acids long. V was clipped by 0 bases and J by 0 bases, with 10 bases between them. Germline-derived CDR1 and CDR2 are SGHRS and YFSETQ. The CDR3 DNA is TGCGCCAGCAGCTTGGCCGTCACCTCCTCCTACGAGCAGTACTTC. Its protein product is CASSLAVTSSYEQYF.

The chain links TRBV15 to TRBJ2-4, with D unresolved. Germline V lookup: CDR1 LNHNV, CDR2 YYDKDF (reference sequence). The V gene lost 1 base and the J gene lost 0 bases, with 10 bases spanning the gap. There are 16 residues in the CDR3. The DNA for the CDR3 is TGTGCCACCAGCAGAGCCCCAGGCCAAGCCAAAAACATTCAGTACTTC. Protein sequence: CATSRAPGQAKNIQYF.

The chain has TRBV4-3 and TRBJ2-1; D remains unclear. Germline CDR1 reads LGHNA; CDR2 reads YSLEER. Trimming left V 0 bases short and J 1 base short, with 10 bases between. The CDR3 has 16 residues. The chain's CDR3 is CASSQEGYFSYNEQFF. CDR3 DNA sequence: TGCGCCAGCAGCCAAGAAGGATACTTTTCCTACAATGAGCAGTTCTTC.

The CDR3 DNA is TGCGCCAGCAGCTTGGGGCGGGACCTAGCGGTCTCCTACAATGAGCAGTTCTTC. Translating it yields CASSLGRDLAVSYNEQFF. This chain uses TRBV5-1 with TRBJ2-1, with TRBD2 matching over 7 bases. V lost 0 bases, J lost 0 bases, and 9 bases stayed unmatched. The germline CDR1 and CDR2 sequences are SGHRS and YFSETQ. The CDR3 is 18 amino acids.

The chain joins TRBV5-1 to TRBJ2-3, with D possibly being TRBD2 (6 bases). Deletions cut 2 bases from V and 1 base from J, with 11 bases between. Per germline, CDR1 SGHRS and CDR2 YFSETQ. The CDR3 sequence is 15 residues long. The DNA of the CDR3 is TGCGCCAGCAGCTTCGGGGGACCTTGCACAGATACGCAGTATTTT. Residues: CASSFGGPCTDTQYF. Full variable domain (outside the CDR3, taken from reference TRBV5-1 and TRBJ2-3): KAGVTQTPRYLIKTRGQQVTLSCSPISGHRSVSWYQQTPGQGLQFLFEYFSETQRNKGNFPGRFSGRQFSNSRSEMNVSTLELGDSALYLCASSFGGPCTDTQYFGPGTRLTVL.

V usage is TRBV5-4 and J usage is TRBJ2-3, with D possibly being TRBD1 (6 bases). The CDR3 consists of 17 residues. CDR1 SGHNT and CDR2 YYREEE come from the germline V gene (reference sequence). V was clipped by 3 bases and J by 1 base, with 18 bases between them. CDR3 coding DNA: TGTGCCAGCAGCTCCCTGGGGGCGATAGGAGGCACAGATACGCAGTATTTT. Its translation is CASSSLGAIGGTDTQYF.

The chain joins TRBV19 to TRBJ2-5; 7 positions agree with TRBD1. The CDR3 is made up of 16 amino acids. Trimming removed 3 bases from V and 2 bases from J; junction bases left unmatched: 9. In germline, CDR1 is LNHDA, CDR2 SQIVND (reference sequence). The CDR3 nucleotides read TGTGCCAGTAGTATTTTCCGGGACAGCATACAAGAGACCCAGTACTTC. Its protein product is CASSIFRDSIQETQYF.

V and J are TRBV6-6 and TRBJ2-1; the D gene is possibly TRBD2 (6 bases). Trimming removed 7 bases at V and 9 bases at J, with 22 bases between. The length of the CDR3 is 15 residues. Germline-derived CDR1 and CDR2 are MNHNY and SVGAGI (reference sequence). The CDR3 region is CASTTKRAGGGEQFF. The CDR3 region has the DNA TGTGCCAGCACCACCAAGCGGGCGGGTGGGGGTGAGCAGTTCTTC.

Only one count was recorded for this clone. This rearrangement joins TRBV4-2 to TRBJ2-2; 9 nucleotides agree with TRBD2. From germline, CDR1 is LGHNA and CDR2 YNFKEQ. The CDR3 loop spans 18 amino acids. The V gene end was trimmed by 0 bases and the J gene end by 0 bases; junction bases not matched to a gene: 5. CDR3 sequence (DNA): TGTGCCAGCAGCCAAGATAGGGCGGGAGGGGCGAACACCGGGGAGCTGTTTTTT. Translated, it gives CASSQDRAGGANTGELFF.

The chain links TRBV4-3 to TRBJ1-1, with D hard to call. V lost 1 base to trimming and J lost 0 bases, with 6 bases between them. There are 14 residues in the CDR3. Germline V gene data show CDR1 as LGHNA and CDR2 as YSLEER. CDR3 region: CASSQVSLNTEAFF. Written as DNA, the CDR3 is TGCGCCAGCAGCCAAGTGAGTCTGAACACTGAAGCTTTCTTT.

This rearrangement joins TRBV18 to TRBJ2-7; TRBD2 aligns across 11 bases. Trimming removed 0 bases from V and 4 bases from J; junction bases left unmatched: 17. The CDR3 loop spans 20 amino acids. The germline V gene encodes CDR1 KGHSH and CDR2 LQKENI. CDR3 sequence (DNA): TGTGCCAGCTCACCACCGTTCCTTAGCGGGAGGGCTGCTAACGGTTACGAGCAGTACTTC. This codes for CASSPPFLSGRAANGYEQYF.

The rearrangement joins TRBV29-1 to TRBJ1-1; 10 nucleotides agree with TRBD1. V shed 7 bases, J shed 4 bases, and the junction held 3 bases outside the gene matches. This CDR3 is 12 amino acids long. Germline assignment: CDR1 SQVTM and CDR2 ANQGSEA. The CDR3 nucleotides read TGCAGCGCACGGACAGGGGGCACTGAAGCTTTCTTT. Translation gives CSARTGGTEAFF.

The chain links TRBV5-1 to TRBJ2-2; 7 nucleotides agree with TRBD2. CDR3 length: 15 amino acids. CDR1 SGHRS and CDR2 YFSETQ come from the germline V gene. Unmatched junction bases numbered 5, after V lost 0 bases and J lost 6 bases. CDR3 DNA sequence: TGCGCCAGCAGCTTGGTGCGGGGGATGGCCGGGGAGCTGTTTTTT. Protein: CASSLVRGMAGELFF.

The genes are TRBV9 and TRBJ1-5; the match to TRBD1 covers 8 bases. The V segment lost 4 bases and the J segment 6 bases; nucleotides outside the gene matches: 6. CDR1 is SGDLS and CDR2 is YYNGEE in the germline V gene. This CDR3 is 14 amino acids long. CDR3 loop: CASSSTGAGQPQHF. CDR3 nucleotides: TGTGCCAGCAGCTCGACAGGGGCTGGTCAGCCCCAGCATTTT.

The genes are TRBV9 and TRBJ2-5, with TRBD1 matching 12 bases. The germline V gene has CDR1 SGDLS and CDR2 YYNGEE. This CDR3 has 16 amino acids. V was pared by 4 bases and J by 4 bases, with 8 bases of the junction left unmatched. In DNA form, the CDR3 reads TGTGCCAGCAGCCCGAGGGGACAGGGGGCTGGAGAGACCCAGTACTTC. It is translated as CASSPRGQGAGETQYF.